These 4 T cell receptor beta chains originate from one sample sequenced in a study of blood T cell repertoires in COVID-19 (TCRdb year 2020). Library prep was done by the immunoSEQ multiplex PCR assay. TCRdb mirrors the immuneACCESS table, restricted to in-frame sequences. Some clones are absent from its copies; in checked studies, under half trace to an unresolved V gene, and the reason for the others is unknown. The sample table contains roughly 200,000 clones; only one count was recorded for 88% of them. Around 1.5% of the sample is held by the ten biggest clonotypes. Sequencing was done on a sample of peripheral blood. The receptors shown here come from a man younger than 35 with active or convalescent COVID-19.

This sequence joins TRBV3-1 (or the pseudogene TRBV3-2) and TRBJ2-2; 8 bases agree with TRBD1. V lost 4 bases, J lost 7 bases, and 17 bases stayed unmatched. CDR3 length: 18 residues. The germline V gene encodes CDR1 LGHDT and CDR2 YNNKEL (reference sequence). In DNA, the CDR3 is TGTGCCAGCAGCCGGGCACAGGGGGTGTTTTTTACTATCGGGGAGCTGTTTTTT. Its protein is CASSRAQGVFFTIGELFF.

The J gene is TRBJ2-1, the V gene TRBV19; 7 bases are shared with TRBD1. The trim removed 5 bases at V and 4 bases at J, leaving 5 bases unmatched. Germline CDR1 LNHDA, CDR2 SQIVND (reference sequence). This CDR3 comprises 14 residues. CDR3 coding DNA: TGTGCCAGTAGTCCCCGGACAGGATACAATGAGCAGTTCTTC. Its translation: CASSPRTGYNEQFF.

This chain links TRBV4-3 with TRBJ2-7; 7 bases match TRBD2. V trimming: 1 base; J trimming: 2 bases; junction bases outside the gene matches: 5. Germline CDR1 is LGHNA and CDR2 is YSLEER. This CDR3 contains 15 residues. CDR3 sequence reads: CASSQVPSGAYEQYF. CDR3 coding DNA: TGCGCCAGCAGCCAAGTCCCTAGCGGAGCCTACGAGCAGTACTTC.

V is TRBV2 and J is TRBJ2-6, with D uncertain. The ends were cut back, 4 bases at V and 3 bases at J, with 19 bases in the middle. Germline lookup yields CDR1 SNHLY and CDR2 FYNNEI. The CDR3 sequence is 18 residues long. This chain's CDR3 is CASSGGRIFEVGANVLTF. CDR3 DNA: TGTGCCAGCAGTGGCGGTAGAATTTTTGAGGTTGGGGCCAACGTCCTGACTTTC.